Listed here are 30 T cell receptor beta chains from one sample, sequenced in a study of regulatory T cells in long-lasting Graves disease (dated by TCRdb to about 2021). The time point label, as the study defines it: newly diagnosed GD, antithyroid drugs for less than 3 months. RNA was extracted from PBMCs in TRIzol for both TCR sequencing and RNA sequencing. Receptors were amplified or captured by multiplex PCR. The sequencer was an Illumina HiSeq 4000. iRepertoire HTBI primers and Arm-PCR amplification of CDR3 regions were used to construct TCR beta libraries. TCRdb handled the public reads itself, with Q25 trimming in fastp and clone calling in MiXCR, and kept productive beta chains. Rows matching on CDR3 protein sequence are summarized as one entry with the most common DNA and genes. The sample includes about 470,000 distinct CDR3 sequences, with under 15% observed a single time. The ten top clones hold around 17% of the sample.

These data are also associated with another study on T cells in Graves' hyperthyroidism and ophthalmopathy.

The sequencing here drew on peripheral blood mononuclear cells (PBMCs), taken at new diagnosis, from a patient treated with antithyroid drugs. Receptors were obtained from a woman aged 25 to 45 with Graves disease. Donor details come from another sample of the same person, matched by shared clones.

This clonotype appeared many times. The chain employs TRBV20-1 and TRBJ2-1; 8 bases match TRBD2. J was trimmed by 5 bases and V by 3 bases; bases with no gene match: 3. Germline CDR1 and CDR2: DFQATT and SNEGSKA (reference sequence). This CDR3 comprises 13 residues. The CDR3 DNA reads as TGCAGTGCTAGGGGGCGGGGGGACAATGAGCAGTTCTTC. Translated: CSARGRGDNEQFF.

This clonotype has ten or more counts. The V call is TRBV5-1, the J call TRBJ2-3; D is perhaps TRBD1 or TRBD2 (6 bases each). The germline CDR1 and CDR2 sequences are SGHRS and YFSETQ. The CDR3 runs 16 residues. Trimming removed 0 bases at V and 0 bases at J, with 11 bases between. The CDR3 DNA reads TGCGCCAGCAGCTTGGCCGAGGGGGGAAGCACAGATACGCAGTATTTT. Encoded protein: CASSLAEGGSTDTQYF.

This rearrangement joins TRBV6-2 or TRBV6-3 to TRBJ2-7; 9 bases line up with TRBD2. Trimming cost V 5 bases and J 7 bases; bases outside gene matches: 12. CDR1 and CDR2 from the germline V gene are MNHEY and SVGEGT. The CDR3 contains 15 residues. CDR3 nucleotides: TGTGCCAGCAGTGAAAGGCTAGCGGGAACAGGGGAGCAGTACTTC. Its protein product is CASSERLAGTGEQYF.

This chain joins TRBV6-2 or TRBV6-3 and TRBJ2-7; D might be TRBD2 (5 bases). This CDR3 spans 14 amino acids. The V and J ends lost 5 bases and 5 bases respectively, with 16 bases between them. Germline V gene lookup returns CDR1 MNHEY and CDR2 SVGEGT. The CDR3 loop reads CASSPPWRLNEQYF. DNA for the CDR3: TGTGCCAGCAGTCCTCCGTGGAGGCTAAACGAGCAGTACTTC.

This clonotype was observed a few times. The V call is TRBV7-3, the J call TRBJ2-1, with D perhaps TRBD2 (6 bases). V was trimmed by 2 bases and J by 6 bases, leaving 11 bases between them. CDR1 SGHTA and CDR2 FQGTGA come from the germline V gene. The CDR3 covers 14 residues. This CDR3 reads CASSLSAGGNEQFF. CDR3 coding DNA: TGTGCCAGCAGCTTATCGGCCGGGGGCAATGAGCAGTTCTTC.

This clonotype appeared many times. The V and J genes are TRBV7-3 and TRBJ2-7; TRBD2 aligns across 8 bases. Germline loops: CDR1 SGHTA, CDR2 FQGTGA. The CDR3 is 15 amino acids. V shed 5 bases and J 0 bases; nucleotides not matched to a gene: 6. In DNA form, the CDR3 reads TGTGCCAGCAGCCCCCGGAGCGGGAGCTCCTACGAGCAGTACTTC. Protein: CASSPRSGSSYEQYF.

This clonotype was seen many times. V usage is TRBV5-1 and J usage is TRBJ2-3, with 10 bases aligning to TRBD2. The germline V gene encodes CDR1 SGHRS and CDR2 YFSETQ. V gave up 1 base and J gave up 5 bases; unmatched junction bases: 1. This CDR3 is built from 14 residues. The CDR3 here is CASSLSSGGDTQYF. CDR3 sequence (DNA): TGCGCCAGCAGCTTGTCTAGCGGGGGAGATACGCAGTATTTT.

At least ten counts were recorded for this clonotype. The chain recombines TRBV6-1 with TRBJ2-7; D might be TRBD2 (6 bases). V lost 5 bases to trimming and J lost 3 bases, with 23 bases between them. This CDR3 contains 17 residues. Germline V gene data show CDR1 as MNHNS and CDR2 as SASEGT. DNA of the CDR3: TGTGCCAGCAGTCGCAAGAGACTAGGGGCATATTTCTACGAGCAGTACTTC. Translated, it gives CASSRKRLGAYFYEQYF.

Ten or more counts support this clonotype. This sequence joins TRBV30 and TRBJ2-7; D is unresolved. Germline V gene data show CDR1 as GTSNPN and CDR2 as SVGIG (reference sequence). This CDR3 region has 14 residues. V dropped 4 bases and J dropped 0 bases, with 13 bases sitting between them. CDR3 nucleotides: TGTGCCTGGAAAGTTGGGTACAGCTCCTACGAGCAGTACTTC. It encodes CAWKVGYSSYEQYF.

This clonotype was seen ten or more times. CDR3 DNA sequence: TGTGCCAGCAGCAGACCGGGACTAAACTACGAGCAGTACTTC. It translates to CASSRPGLNYEQYF. The V and J genes are TRBV5-8 and TRBJ2-7; 7 nucleotides align to TRBD2. Germline-derived CDR1 and CDR2 are SGHTS and YDEGEE. After removal of 4 bases from V and 3 bases from J, the junction contained 7 bases not matched to a gene. The CDR3 length is 14 residues.

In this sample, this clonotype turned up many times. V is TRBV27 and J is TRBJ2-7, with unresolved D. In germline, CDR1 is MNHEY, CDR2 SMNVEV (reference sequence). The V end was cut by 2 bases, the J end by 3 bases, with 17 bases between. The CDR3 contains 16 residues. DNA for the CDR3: TGTGCCAGCAGTTTAAAAGGGCCACGCCAAGACTACGAGCAGTACTTC. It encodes CASSLKGPRQDYEQYF.

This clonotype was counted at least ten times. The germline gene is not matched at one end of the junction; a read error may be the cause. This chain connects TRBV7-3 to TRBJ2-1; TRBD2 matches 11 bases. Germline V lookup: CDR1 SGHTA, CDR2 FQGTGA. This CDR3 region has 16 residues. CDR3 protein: CASSQELAGDYNEQFF. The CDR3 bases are TGCGCCAGCAGCCAAGAACTAGCGGGGGACTACAATGAGCAGTTCTTC.

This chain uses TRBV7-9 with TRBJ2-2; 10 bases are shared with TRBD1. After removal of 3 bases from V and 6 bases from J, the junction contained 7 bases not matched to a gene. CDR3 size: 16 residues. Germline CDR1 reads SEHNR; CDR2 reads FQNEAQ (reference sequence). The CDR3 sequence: CASSFSGTGAPGELFF. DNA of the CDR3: TGTGCCAGCAGCTTCTCCGGGACAGGGGCGCCCGGGGAGCTGTTTTTT.

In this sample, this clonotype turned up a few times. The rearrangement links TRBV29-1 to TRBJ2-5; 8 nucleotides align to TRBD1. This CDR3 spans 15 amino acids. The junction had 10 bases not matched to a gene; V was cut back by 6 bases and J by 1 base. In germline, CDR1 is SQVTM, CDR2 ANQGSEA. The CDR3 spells CSVARDRLLQETQYF. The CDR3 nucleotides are TGCAGCGTGGCCCGGGACAGGCTTCTCCAAGAGACCCAGTACTTC.

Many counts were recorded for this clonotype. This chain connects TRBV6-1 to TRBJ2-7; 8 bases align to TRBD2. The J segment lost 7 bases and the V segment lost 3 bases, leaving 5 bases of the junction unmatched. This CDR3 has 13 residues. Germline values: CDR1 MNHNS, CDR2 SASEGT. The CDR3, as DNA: TGTGCCAGCAGTGAGCTAGTAGCGGGGGAGCAGTACTTC. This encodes CASSELVAGEQYF.

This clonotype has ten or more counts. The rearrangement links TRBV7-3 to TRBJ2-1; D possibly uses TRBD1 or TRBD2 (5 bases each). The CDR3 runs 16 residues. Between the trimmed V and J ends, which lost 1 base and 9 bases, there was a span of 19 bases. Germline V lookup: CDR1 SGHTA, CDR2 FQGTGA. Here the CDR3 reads CASSLIGGESVVEQFF. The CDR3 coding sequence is TGTGCCAGCAGCTTAATTGGGGGAGAATCGGTTGTTGAGCAGTTCTTC.

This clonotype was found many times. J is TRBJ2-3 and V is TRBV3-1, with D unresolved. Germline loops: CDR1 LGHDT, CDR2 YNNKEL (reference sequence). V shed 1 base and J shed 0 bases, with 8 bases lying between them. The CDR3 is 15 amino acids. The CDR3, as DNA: TGTGCCAGCAGCCAAGCAGGAGTTAGCACAGATACGCAGTATTTT. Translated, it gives CASSQAGVSTDTQYF.

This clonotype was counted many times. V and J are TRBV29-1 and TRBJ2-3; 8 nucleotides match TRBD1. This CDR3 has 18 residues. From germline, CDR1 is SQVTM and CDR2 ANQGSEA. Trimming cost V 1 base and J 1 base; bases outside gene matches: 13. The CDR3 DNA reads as TGCAGCGTTGAAGTTGGTTCAGGGGGCACTCCAGGCACAGATACGCAGTATTTT. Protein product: CSVEVGSGGTPGTDTQYF.

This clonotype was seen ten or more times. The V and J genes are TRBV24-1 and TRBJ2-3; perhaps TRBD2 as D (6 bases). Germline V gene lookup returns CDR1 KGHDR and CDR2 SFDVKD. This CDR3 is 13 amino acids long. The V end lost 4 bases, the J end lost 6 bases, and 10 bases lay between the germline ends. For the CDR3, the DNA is TGTGCCACCAGTGACGGGAGCGAGGATACGCAGTATTTT. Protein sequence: CATSDGSEDTQYF.

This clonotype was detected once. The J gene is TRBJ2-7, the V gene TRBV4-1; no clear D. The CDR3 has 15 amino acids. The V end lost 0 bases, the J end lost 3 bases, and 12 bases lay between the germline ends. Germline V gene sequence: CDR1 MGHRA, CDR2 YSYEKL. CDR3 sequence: CASSQDSPWGYEQYF. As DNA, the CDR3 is TGCGCCAGCAGCCAAGATTCCCCGTGGGGCTACGAGCAGTACTTC.

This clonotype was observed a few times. The CDR3 DNA follows: TGTGCCAGTAGTAGAGGGTCGGGGAACTCTGGGGCCAACGTCCTGACTTTC. It specifies CASSRGSGNSGANVLTF. The V call is TRBV19, the J call TRBJ2-6, with D possibly being TRBD2 (5 bases). The CDR3 spans 17 residues. Looked up from germline, CDR1 is LNHDA and CDR2 is SQIVND (reference sequence). Trimming shortened V by 4 bases and J by 0 bases, and 13 bases separated the two germline ends.

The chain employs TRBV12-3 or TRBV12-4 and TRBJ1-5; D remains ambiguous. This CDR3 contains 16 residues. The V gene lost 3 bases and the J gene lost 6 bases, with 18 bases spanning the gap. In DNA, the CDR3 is TGTGCCAGCAGTTTTGAGCTGGGGTTGTCGGGTCAGCCCCAGCATTTT. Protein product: CASSFELGLSGQPQHF.

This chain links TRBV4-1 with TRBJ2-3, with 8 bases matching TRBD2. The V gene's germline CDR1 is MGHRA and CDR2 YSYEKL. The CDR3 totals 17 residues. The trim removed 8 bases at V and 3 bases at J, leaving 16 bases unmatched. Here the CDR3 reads CASPGLEAGAGTDTQYF. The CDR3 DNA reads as TGCGCCAGCCCCGGATTAGAAGCGGGAGCCGGAACAGATACGCAGTATTTT.

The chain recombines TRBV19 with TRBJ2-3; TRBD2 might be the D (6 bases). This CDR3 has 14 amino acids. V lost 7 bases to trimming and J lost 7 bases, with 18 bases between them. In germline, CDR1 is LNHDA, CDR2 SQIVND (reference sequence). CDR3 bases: TGTGCCAGTAAGAATTCGGGGGATGGAAATACGCAGTATTTT. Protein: CASKNSGDGNTQYF.

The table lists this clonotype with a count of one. DNA for the CDR3: TGTGCCTGGAGTTTGGGGCCAGTTCAGCCCCAGCATTTT. Its translation is CAWSLGPVQPQHF. This sequence joins TRBV30 and TRBJ1-5, with D perhaps TRBD1 (5 bases). Trimming left V 2 bases short and J 6 bases short, with 11 bases between. CDR1 is GTSNPN, CDR2 SVGIG, per germline (reference sequence). The CDR3 covers 13 residues.

In DNA, the CDR3 is TGTGCCAGCAGGGCCCGAGGGGGGAACACTGAAGCTTTCTTT. It translates to CASRARGGNTEAFF. J is TRBJ1-1 and V is TRBV6-1; D may be TRBD1 (6 bases). Germline values: CDR1 MNHNS, CDR2 SASEGT. With 6 bases removed from V and 1 base from J, the gap between germline ends came to 12 bases. This CDR3 is built from 14 residues.

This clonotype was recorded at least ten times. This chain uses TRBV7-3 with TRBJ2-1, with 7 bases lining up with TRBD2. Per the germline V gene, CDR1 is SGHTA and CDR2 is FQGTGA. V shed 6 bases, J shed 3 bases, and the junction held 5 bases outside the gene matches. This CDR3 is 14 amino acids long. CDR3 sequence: CASSSGTNYNEQFF. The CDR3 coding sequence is TGTGCCAGCAGTTCCGGGACTAACTACAATGAGCAGTTCTTC.

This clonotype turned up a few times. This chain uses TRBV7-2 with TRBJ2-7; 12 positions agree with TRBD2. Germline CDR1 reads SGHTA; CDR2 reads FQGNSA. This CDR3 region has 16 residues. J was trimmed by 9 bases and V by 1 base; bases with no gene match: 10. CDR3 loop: CASSLGLTSGSSVQYF. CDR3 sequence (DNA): TGTGCCAGCAGCTTAGGGTTGACTAGCGGGAGTTCGGTGCAGTACTTC.

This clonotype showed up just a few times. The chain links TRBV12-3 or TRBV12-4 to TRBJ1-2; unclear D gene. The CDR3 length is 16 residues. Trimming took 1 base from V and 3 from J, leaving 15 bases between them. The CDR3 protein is CASSLVSSNSDYGYTF. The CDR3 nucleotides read TGTGCCAGCAGTTTAGTTTCGTCTAATTCAGACTATGGCTACACCTTC.

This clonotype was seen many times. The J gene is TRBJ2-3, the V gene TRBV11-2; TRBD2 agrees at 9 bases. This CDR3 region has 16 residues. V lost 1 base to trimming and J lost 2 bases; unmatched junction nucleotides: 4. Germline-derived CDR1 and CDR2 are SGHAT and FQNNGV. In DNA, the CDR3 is TGTGCCAGCAGCTTAGTCCTAGCGGGACCCACAGATACGCAGTATTTT. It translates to CASSLVLAGPTDTQYF.